The 27 T cell receptor beta chains below come from one sample, sequenced in a study of T cells in tumors after PD-1 blockade. Clones were read by immunoSEQ multiplex PCR, and TCRdb kept only the in-frame ones, dropping some. The repertoire holds approximately 47,000 clones, with over 70% as singletons. Sequences were derived from PBMCs, sampled before anti-PD-1 treatment. Receptor source: a human donor with basal cell carcinoma.

The V call is TRBV14, the J call TRBJ1-1; the D gene is possibly TRBD1 (5 bases). The CDR3 covers 21 residues. V lost 0 bases to trimming and J lost 4 bases, with 30 bases between them. CDR1 SGHDN and CDR2 FVKESK come from the germline V gene. The CDR3 is CASSQEVTREDKGLYGTEAFF. The CDR3 nucleotides read TGTGCCAGCAGCCAAGAAGTCACCAGGGAGGATAAAGGCTTATACGGCACTGAAGCTTTCTTT.

This clone was recorded once. V is TRBV30 and J is TRBJ1-3, with D tentatively TRBD1 (5 bases). Germline V gene lookup returns CDR1 GTSNPN and CDR2 SVGIG (reference sequence). The V end was cut by 2 bases, the J end by 2 bases, with 13 bases between. This CDR3 comprises 15 residues. This CDR3 is CAWSRQSRAGNTIYF. CDR3 sequence (DNA): TGTGCCTGGAGTCGACAAAGCAGGGCTGGAAACACCATATATTTT.

V gene TRBV7-2 combines with J gene TRBJ1-2; D not certain. This CDR3 is built from 15 residues. The ends were cut back, 2 bases at V and 0 bases at J, with 10 bases in the middle. The germline gives CDR1 SGHTA, CDR2 FQGNSA. The DNA for the CDR3 is TGTGCCAGCAGCTTACAAGGACGGACTAACTATGGCTACACCTTC. This gives the protein CASSLQGRTNYGYTF.

V gene TRBV3-1 (or the pseudogene TRBV3-2) combines with J gene TRBJ2-3; no definite D call. Per the germline V gene, CDR1 is LGHDT and CDR2 is YNNKEL (reference sequence). The CDR3 loop spans 17 amino acids. V dropped 0 bases and J dropped 0 bases, with 13 bases sitting between them. The CDR3 loop reads CASSQDSGGYSTDTQYF. In DNA form, the CDR3 reads TGTGCCAGCAGCCAAGATTCCGGCGGCTATAGCACAGATACGCAGTATTTT.

The chain combines TRBV28 with TRBJ1-4; D not resolved. V was shortened by 5 bases and J by 8 bases, with 24 bases between the two germline ends. The CDR3 extends over 17 amino acids. CDR1 MDHEN and CDR2 SYDVKM come from the germline V gene. The CDR3 here is CASSTTRKREKREKLFF. The CDR3 bases are TGTGCCAGCAGTACGACTAGAAAGCGGGAGAAAAGAGAAAAACTGTTTTTT.

This sequence joins TRBV27 and TRBJ2-1; D not certain. The CDR3 sequence is 16 residues long. Germline values: CDR1 MNHEY, CDR2 SMNVEV (reference sequence). V lost 5 bases and J 3 bases, leaving 17 bases between the germline ends. CDR3 residues: CASSPTSRSYYNEQFF. In nucleotides, the CDR3 is TGTGCCAGCAGTCCCACGTCCCGCAGCTACTACAATGAGCAGTTCTTC.

The chain carries TRBV30 and TRBJ1-1; TRBD1 is a possible D gene (5 bases). The CDR3 length is 13 residues. Looked up from germline, CDR1 is GTSNPN and CDR2 is SVGIG (reference sequence). Trimming took 0 bases from V and 3 from J, leaving 8 bases between them. CDR3 region: CAWSVAGHTEAFF. CDR3 coding DNA: TGTGCCTGGAGTGTGGCAGGGCACACTGAAGCTTTCTTT.

The CDR3 DNA follows: TGTGCCAGCAGGCGGCAGGGGAATGAAAAACTGTTTTTT. This codes for CASRRQGNEKLFF. V usage is TRBV28 and J usage is TRBJ1-4, with D possibly being TRBD1 (6 bases). V dropped 6 bases and J dropped 5 bases, with 10 bases sitting between them. The CDR3 spans 13 residues. From germline, CDR1 is MDHEN and CDR2 SYDVKM.

This clone was recorded only once. This sequence joins TRBV10-1 and TRBJ2-3; 7 bases match TRBD2. Germline values: CDR1 WNHNN, CDR2 SYGVQD (reference sequence). This CDR3 contains 16 residues. The trim removed 3 bases at V and 2 bases at J, leaving 8 bases unmatched. CDR3 in amino acids: CASSETWRGTTDTQYF. CDR3 nucleotide sequence: TGCGCCAGCAGTGAAACTTGGCGGGGGACCACAGATACGCAGTATTTT.

This chain uses TRBV27 with TRBJ1-5, with unresolved D. Germline V lookup: CDR1 MNHEY, CDR2 SMNVEV (reference sequence). The V end lost 3 bases, the J end lost 7 bases, and 10 bases lay between the germline ends. The CDR3 extends over 13 amino acids. CDR3 nucleotide sequence: TGTGCCAGCAGTTTCGGGCTTTCCCAGCCCCAGCATTTT. Its protein is CASSFGLSQPQHF.

The rearrangement joins TRBV19 to TRBJ1-5; D might be TRBD1 (5 bases). The CDR3 runs 17 residues. Trimming took 2 bases from V and 2 from J, leaving 16 bases between them. The germline gives CDR1 LNHDA, CDR2 SQIVND (reference sequence). The chain's CDR3 is CASSILHSPGGNQPQHF. The CDR3 bases are TGTGCCAGTAGTATACTCCACTCACCGGGGGGCAATCAGCCCCAGCATTTT.

J is TRBJ2-1 and V is TRBV14, with 11 bases that match TRBD2. Germline lookup yields CDR1 SGHDN and CDR2 FVKESK. The CDR3 extends over 17 amino acids. The V segment lost 4 bases and the J segment 5 bases; nucleotides outside the gene matches: 10. The CDR3 protein is CASSPPLGLAVNNEQFF. The DNA of the CDR3 is TGTGCCAGCAGCCCTCCTTTGGGACTAGCGGTTAACAATGAGCAGTTCTTC. Variable domain in full (rest from reference TRBV14 and TRBJ2-1): EAGVTQFPSHSVIEKGQTVTLRCDPISGHDNLYWYRRVMGKEIKFLLHFVKESKQDESGMPNNRFLAERTGGTYSTLKVQPAELEDSGVYFCASSPPLGLAVNNEQFFGPGTRLTVL.

The rearrangement joins TRBV29-1 to TRBJ2-3; TRBD2 agrees at 11 bases. With V trimmed by 5 bases and J by 0 bases, 7 bases remained unmatched. CDR3 size: 16 residues. Germline assignment: CDR1 SQVTM and CDR2 ANQGSEA. For the CDR3, the DNA is TGCAGCGTTACTAGCGGGGGACGAACTAGCACAGATACGCAGTATTTT. Its protein is CSVTSGGRTSTDTQYF.

The genes are TRBV21-1 and TRBJ2-5. TRBV21-1 is an annotated pseudogene. This CDR3 is built from 15 residues. CDR3 loop: CASSKGARCQETQYF. In nucleotides, the CDR3 is TGTGCCAGCAGCAAAGGGGCTAGATGCCAAGAGACCCAGTACTTC.

The V and J genes are TRBV15 and TRBJ1-4; D possibly corresponds to TRBD1 (5 bases). Germline loops: CDR1 LNHNV, CDR2 YYDKDF (reference sequence). V was trimmed by 2 bases and J by 6 bases, leaving 10 bases between them. The CDR3 consists of 14 residues. Here the CDR3 DNA reads TGTGCCACCAGCAGACAGGGCAGGGATGAAAAACTGTTTTTT. Encoded protein: CATSRQGRDEKLFF. The full variable domain, with the rest looked up from reference TRBV15 and TRBJ1-4, is DAMVIQNPRYQVTQFGKPVTLSCSQTLNHNVMYWYQQKSSQAPKLLFHYYDKDFNNEADTPDNFQSRRPNTSFCFLDIRSPGLGDTAMYLCATSRQGRDEKLFFGSGTQLSVL.

The rearrangement uses TRBV5-4 and TRBJ2-5; D may be TRBD1 (5 bases). The V end was cut by 3 bases, the J end by 7 bases, with 7 bases between. Germline CDR1 is SGHNT and CDR2 is YYREEE (reference sequence). CDR3 length equals 11 residues. CDR3: CASSSRGTQYF. The CDR3 DNA sequence: TGTGCCAGCAGCTCAAGGGGGACCCAGTACTTC.

There are a few counts of this clone. The J gene is TRBJ2-3, the V gene TRBV9; a possible D gene is TRBD2 (6 bases). The CDR3 totals 13 residues. The V end was cut by 4 bases, the J end by 8 bases, with 14 bases between. Germline V gene data show CDR1 as SGDLS and CDR2 as YYNGEE. The CDR3 coding sequence is TGTGCCAGCAGCTCCGGGGGTCTCGGTACGCAGTATTTT. Encoded protein: CASSSGGLGTQYF.

The rearrangement uses TRBV10-2 and TRBJ2-7, with D maybe TRBD1 (5 bases). Deletions cut 6 bases from V and 0 bases from J, with 15 bases between. CDR1 and CDR2 from the germline V gene are WSHSY and SAAADI. This CDR3 is built from 15 residues. The CDR3 reads CASRKQGSSSYEQYF. DNA for the CDR3: TGCGCCAGCAGGAAGCAGGGATCTAGCTCCTACGAGCAGTACTTC.

V and J are TRBV4-2 and TRBJ2-1; D is possibly TRBD1 (5 bases). Trimming removed 0 bases at V and 2 bases at J, with 8 bases between. This CDR3 region has 15 residues. Per germline, CDR1 LGHNA and CDR2 YNFKEQ. The CDR3 DNA reads TGTGCCAGCAGCCAAGAAGAGGACACCTACAATGAGCAGTTCTTC. This gives the protein CASSQEEDTYNEQFF.

The chain has TRBV6-5 and TRBJ1-2; tentatively, D is TRBD1 (5 bases). V was cut by 2 bases and J by 3 bases, with 7 bases left in between. The CDR3 spans 13 residues. The germline CDR1 and CDR2 sequences are MNHEY and SVGAGI. The CDR3 coding sequence is TGTGCCAGCAGTTACGGGACTTACTATGGCTACACCTTC. This gives the protein CASSYGTYYGYTF.

The gene calls are TRBV19 and TRBJ2-1; D may match TRBD1 or TRBD2 (5 bases each). V gave up 10 bases and J gave up 4 bases, with 17 bases separating them. There are 14 residues in the CDR3. The V gene's germline CDR1 is LNHDA and CDR2 SQIVND (reference sequence). The CDR3 nucleotides read TGTGCCACCGATATCGGGGCCCCATACAATGAGCAGTTCTTC. Translation gives CATDIGAPYNEQFF. Full variable domain (remainder filled in from reference TRBV19 and TRBJ2-1): DGGITQSPKYLFRKEGQNVTLSCEQNLNHDAMYWYRQDPGQGLRLIYYSQIVNDFQKGDIAEGYSVSREKKESFPLTVTSAQKNPTAFYLCATDIGAPYNEQFFGPGTRLTVL.

This clone was seen more than once but under ten times. The chain joins TRBV21-1 to TRBJ2-7; TRBD2 is taken as the D call from the table, unchecked against the DNA. TRBV21-1 is termed a pseudogene. CDR3 length: 14 amino acids. The CDR3 loop reads CASRKLRSSYEQYF. For the CDR3, the DNA is TGTGCCAGCAGAAAGCTAAGGAGCTCCTACGAGCAGTACTTC.

Only one count was recorded for this clone. CDR3 DNA: TGTGCCACCAGCAGAGATTTCCCAGTTCAAGAGACCCAGTACTTC. Amino acid sequence: CATSRDFPVQETQYF. The chain links TRBV15 to TRBJ2-5; unclear D gene. This CDR3 spans 15 amino acids. CDR1 and CDR2 from the germline V gene are LNHNV and YYDKDF (reference sequence). V was clipped by 0 bases and J by 2 bases, with 10 bases between them.

The chain couples TRBV19 to TRBJ2-7; TRBD1 matches at 9 bases. This CDR3 has 14 residues. CDR1 is LNHDA, CDR2 SQIVND, per germline (reference sequence). V lost 2 bases to trimming and J lost 6 bases; unmatched junction nucleotides: 5. CDR3 DNA: TGTGCCAGTAGTATAACCGGACAGGGGCGCGAGCAGTACTTC. Translated: CASSITGQGREQYF.

The chain recombines TRBV11-1 with TRBJ1-1; no clear D gene. This CDR3 spans 12 amino acids. V lost 6 bases and J lost 12, with 17 bases in between. The germline CDR1 and CDR2 sequences are SGHAT and FQDESV (reference sequence). CDR3 in DNA: TGTGCCAGCAGACCGGACCCCCCCGGCTCTTTCTTT. Translation: CASRPDPPGSFF. Looking up the rest from reference TRBV11-1 and TRBJ1-1 gives the full variable domain: EAEVAQSPRYKITEKSQAVAFWCDPISGHATLYWYRQILGQGPELLVQFQDESVVDDSQLPKDRFSAERLKGVDSTLKIQPAELGDSAMYLCASRPDPPGSFFGQGTRLTVV.

This clone was counted only a few times. V and J are TRBV7-8 and TRBJ2-6; tentative D call: TRBD1 (5 bases). The CDR3 length is 17 residues. Germline CDR1 and CDR2: SGHVS and FQNEAQ. The germline V and J ends were trimmed by 8 bases and 1 base, with 18 bases remaining between them. This CDR3 reads CASPDMTEPSGANVLTF. CDR3 in DNA: TGTGCCAGCCCAGACATGACAGAACCTTCTGGGGCCAACGTCCTGACTTTC.

The rearrangement uses TRBV7-2 and TRBJ2-7, with D possibly TRBD2 on 5 matching bases. The CDR3 runs to 14 residues. Deletions cut 5 bases from V and 4 bases from J, with 15 bases between. Germline loops: CDR1 SGHTA, CDR2 FQGNSA. CDR3 residues: CASSISVYGYEQYF. The CDR3 DNA is TGTGCCAGCAGCATTAGCGTTTATGGGTACGAGCAGTACTTC.